This TCR beta chain was sequenced in a study of T cell repertoires in cytomegalovirus infection. TCRdb processed the reads anew with MiXCR; each CDR3 protein has one entry. The repertoire holds around 340,000 distinct CDR3 sequences, with about 28% as singletons. A word on this clonotype: As yet, its antigen is unknown.

Germline-derived CDR1 and CDR2 are MNHNS and SASEGT. This CDR3 spans 15 amino acids. The V gene lost 5 bases and the J gene lost 0 bases, with 13 bases spanning the gap. Sample: cultured PBMCs, taken from culture after CMV antigen stimulation. The TCR originated in a human donor in good health (CMV status not recorded). Some clones in this sample may be carry-over from other donors' samples. The chain couples TRBV6-1 to TRBJ1-1, with D possibly matching TRBD1 (5 bases). The CDR3 here is CASSITLGVNTEAFF. The CDR3 DNA is TGTGCCAGCAGTATCACTTTAGGGGTGAACACTGAAGCTTTCTTT.